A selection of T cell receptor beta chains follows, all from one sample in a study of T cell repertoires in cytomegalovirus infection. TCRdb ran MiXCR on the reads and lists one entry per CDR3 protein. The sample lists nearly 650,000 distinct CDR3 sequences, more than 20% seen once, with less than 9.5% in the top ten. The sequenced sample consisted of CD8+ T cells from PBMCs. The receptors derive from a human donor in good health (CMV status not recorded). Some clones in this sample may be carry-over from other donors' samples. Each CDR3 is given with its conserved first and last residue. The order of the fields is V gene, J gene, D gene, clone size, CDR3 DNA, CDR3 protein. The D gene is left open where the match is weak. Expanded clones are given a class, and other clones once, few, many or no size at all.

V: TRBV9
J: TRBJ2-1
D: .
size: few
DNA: TGTGCCAGCAGCGTAGCTCCCCTCGGGGGCACATACAATGAGCAGTTCTTC
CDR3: CASSVAPLGGTYNEQFF

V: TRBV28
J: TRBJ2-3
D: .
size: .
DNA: TGTGCCAGCAGCAGCGAGGACAGTCGGACAGATACGCAGTATTTT
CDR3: CASSSEDSRTDTQYF

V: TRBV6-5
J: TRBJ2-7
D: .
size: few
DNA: TGTGCCACACGGACGCACCACGAGCAGTACTTC
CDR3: CATRTHHEQYF

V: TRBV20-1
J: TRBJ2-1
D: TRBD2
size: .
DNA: TGCAGTGCTAGTCTAGCGGGGGGCCCTGGTGAGCAGTTCTTC
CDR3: CSASLAGGPGEQFF

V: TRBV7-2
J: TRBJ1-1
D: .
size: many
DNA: TGTGCCAGCAGCGTGGGAATGAACACTGAAGCTTTCTTT
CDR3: CASSVGMNTEAFF

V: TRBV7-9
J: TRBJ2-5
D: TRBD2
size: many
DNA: TGTGCCAGCACCGCGACTAAGCGGGAGGGATACCAAGAGACCCAGTACTTC
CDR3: CASTATKREGYQETQYF

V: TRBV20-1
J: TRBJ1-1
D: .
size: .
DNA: TGCAGTGCTAGAGATCGGGGGGCCACTGAAGCTTTCTTT
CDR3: CSARDRGATEAFF

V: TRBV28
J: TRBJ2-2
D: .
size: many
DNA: TGTGCCAGCAGTTTAGGGGACAAGAACACCGGGGAGCTGTTTTTT
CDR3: CASSLGDKNTGELFF

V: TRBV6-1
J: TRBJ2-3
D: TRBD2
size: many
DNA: TGTGCCAGCAGTGAGTCGGGACTAGCAGATACGCAGTATTTT
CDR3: CASSESGLADTQYF

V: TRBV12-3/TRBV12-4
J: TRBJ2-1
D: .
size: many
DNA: TGTGCCAGCGTCTGGCTAACTGAGCAGTTCTTC
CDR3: CASVWLTEQFF

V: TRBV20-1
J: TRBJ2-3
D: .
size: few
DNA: TGCAGTGCTAGAGATTGGGGAGACAAAACTAGCACAGATACGCAGTATTTT
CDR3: CSARDWGDKTSTDTQYF

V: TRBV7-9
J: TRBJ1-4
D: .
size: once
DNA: TGTGCCAGCAGCTTAGAGAGGGGATCGGAAAAACTGTTTTTT
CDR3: CASSLERGSEKLFF

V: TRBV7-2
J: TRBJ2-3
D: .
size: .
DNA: TGTGACAGCTCCGGGGATACGCAGTATTTT
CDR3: CDSSGDTQYF

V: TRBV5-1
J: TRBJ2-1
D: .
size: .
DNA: TGCGCCAGAACCGGGGTCACTAGCCCCTACAATGAGCAGTTCTTC
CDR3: CARTGVTSPYNEQFF

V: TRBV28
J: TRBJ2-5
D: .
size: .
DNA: TGTGCCAGCAGTTTTAATGGACTTCCGTACCAAGAGACCCAGTACTTC
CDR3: CASSFNGLPYQETQYF

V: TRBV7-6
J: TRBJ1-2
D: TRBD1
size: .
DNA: TGTGCCAGCAGCCGTGATTACAGGGGTGGCTACACCTTC
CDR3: CASSRDYRGGYTF

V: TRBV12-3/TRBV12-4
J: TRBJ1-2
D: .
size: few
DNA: TGTGCCAGCACCGGCGGCCCTCAGGGTGGCTACACCTTC
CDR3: CASTGGPQGGYTF

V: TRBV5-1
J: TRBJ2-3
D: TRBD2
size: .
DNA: TGCGCCAGCATGGGCGGGGGGCCAGATACGCAGTATTTT
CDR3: CASMGGGPDTQYF

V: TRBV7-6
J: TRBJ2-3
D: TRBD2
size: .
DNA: TGTGCCAGCAGCCAAACCCAAGGGGGACTAGGCACAGATACGCAGTATTTT
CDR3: CASSQTQGGLGTDTQYF

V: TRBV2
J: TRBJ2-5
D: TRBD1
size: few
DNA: TGTGCCAGCAGTCTGCTGACAGGGTACCAAGAGACCCAGTACTTC
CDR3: CASSLLTGYQETQYF

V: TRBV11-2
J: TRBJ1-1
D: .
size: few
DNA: TGTGCCAGCAGCCCGAACGATGCCACAAGGTGGGACACTGAAGCTTTCTTT
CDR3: CASSPNDATRWDTEAFF

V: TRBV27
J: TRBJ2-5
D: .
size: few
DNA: TGTGCCAGCAGTTTATACGGGACCCAGTACTTC
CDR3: CASSLYGTQYF

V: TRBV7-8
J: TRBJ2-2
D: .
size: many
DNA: TGTGCCAGCAGCCACGCGAACACCGGGGAGCTGTTTTTT
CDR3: CASSHANTGELFF

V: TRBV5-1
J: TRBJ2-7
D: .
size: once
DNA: TGCGCCAACAGCGTGGACCGGTTGGAGCAGTACTTC
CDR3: CANSVDRLEQYF

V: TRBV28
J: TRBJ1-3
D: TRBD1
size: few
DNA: TGTGCCAGCAACCCTACGGTCGACAGGGGCACTGGAAACACCATATATTTT
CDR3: CASNPTVDRGTGNTIYF

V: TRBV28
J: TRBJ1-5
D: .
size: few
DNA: TGTGCCAGCAGCACCCGCCGGGGGGCTAAGCAGCCCCAGCATTTT
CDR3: CASSTRRGAKQPQHF

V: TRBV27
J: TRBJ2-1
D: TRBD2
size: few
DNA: TGTGCCAGCAGGGCTAGCGGGGCAAGCTCCTACAATGAGCAGTTCTTC
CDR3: CASRASGASSYNEQFF

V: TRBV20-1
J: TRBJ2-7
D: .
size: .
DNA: TGCAGTGCTAGTTATGGGGCTTACGAGCAGTACTTC
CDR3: CSASYGAYEQYF

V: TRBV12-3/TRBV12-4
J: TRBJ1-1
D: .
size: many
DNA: TGTGCCAGCAGTTCGCCACAGTATTTGAACACTGAAGCTTTCTTT
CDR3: CASSSPQYLNTEAFF